These 7 T cell receptor beta chains share one sample of origin, sequenced in a study of T-cell memory formation after mild COVID-19. TCRdb re-called the 5' RACE reads through MiXCR, storing one row per CDR3 protein. The sample holds some 320,000 distinct CDR3 sequences, around 15% seen once. Sequenced material: PBMCs or a T cell subset sorted from them (not recorded which). These receptors came from a man between 18 and 35 years old who had mild COVID-19 (a few samples of this study predate the infection). Cell type and time point are not known.

This clonotype has a handful of counts. J is TRBJ1-5 and V is TRBV12-3 or TRBV12-4; D is possibly TRBD1 (6 bases). The V end was cut by 7 bases, the J end by 2 bases, with 9 bases between. This CDR3 is 13 amino acids long. The CDR3, as DNA: TGTGCCAGCACCCGGACAGGCAATCAGCCCCAGCATTTT. Amino acid sequence: CASTRTGNQPQHF.

This clonotype was picked up a small number of times. V usage is TRBV12-3 or TRBV12-4 and J usage is TRBJ1-5; no clear D gene. This CDR3 is built from 13 residues. Trimming took off 6 bases at V and 4 bases at J, with 10 bases between the two ends. CDR3 sequence (DNA): TGTGCCAGCAGCCCAAGGGTGAATCAGCCCCAGCATTTT. Its protein is CASSPRVNQPQHF.

This clonotype was observed a few times. This chain joins TRBV4-2 and TRBJ1-1, with unresolved D. V shed 10 bases and J shed 0 bases, with 15 bases lying between them. CDR1 and CDR2 (germline): LGHNA, YNFKEQ. The CDR3 length is 14 residues. CDR3 nucleotide sequence: TGTGCCACCGCAAGGGCGGAAGTGAACACTGAAGCTTTCTTT. Translating it yields CATARAEVNTEAFF.

V is TRBV11-2 and J is TRBJ2-1; 9 bases are shared with TRBD1. Per the germline V gene, CDR1 is SGHAT and CDR2 is FQNNGV. The CDR3 has 17 amino acids. The trim removed 1 base at V and 7 bases at J, leaving 11 bases unmatched. This CDR3 reads CASSLVWGQGVKNEQFF. The CDR3 nucleotides read TGTGCCAGCAGCTTAGTTTGGGGACAGGGAGTAAAAAATGAGCAGTTCTTC.

This clonotype was detected only a few times. V gene TRBV7-2 combines with J gene TRBJ2-7; TRBD2 matches 7 bases. Germline CDR1 is SGHTA and CDR2 is FQGNSA. V was clipped by 0 bases and J by 2 bases; unmatched bases: 4. The CDR3 is 15 amino acids. This CDR3 is CASSLAGGIPYEQYF. The CDR3 coding sequence is TGTGCCAGCAGCTTAGCGGGGGGGATACCCTACGAGCAGTACTTC. Based on the CDR3 plus reference TRBV7-2 and TRBJ2-7, the full variable domain is GAGVSQSPSNKVTEKGKDVELRCDPISGHTALYWYRQSLGQGLEFLIYFQGNSAPDKSGLPSDRFSAERTGGSVSTLTIQRTQQEDSAVYLCASSLAGGIPYEQYFGPGTRLTVT.

Many counts were recorded for this clonotype. V and J are TRBV12-3 or TRBV12-4 and TRBJ2-7; D might be TRBD1 (6 bases). The length of the CDR3 is 11 residues. V lost 5 bases and J lost 5, with 7 bases in between. The CDR3 DNA follows: TGTGCCAGCAGTCACAGGGACGAGCAGTACTTC. It specifies CASSHRDEQYF.

In its sample, this clonotype was seen a few times. V gene TRBV4-1 combines with J gene TRBJ2-7, with a possible D match to TRBD2 (6 bases). Trimming took 4 bases from V and 3 from J, leaving 7 bases between them. The CDR3 is 12 residues long. Germline CDR1 MGHRA, CDR2 YSYEKL. The CDR3 DNA sequence: TGCGCCAGCAGCCGCGGGGACTACGAGCAGTACTTC. This codes for CASSRGDYEQYF.